This TCR beta chain was identified in a study of blood T cell repertoires in COVID-19. As for the study in general: Sources were T cells, B-cell-depleted T cells, or PBMCs; the material itself was cDNA or gDNA.

The protocol was immunoSEQ multiplex PCR, while the TCRdb copy is restricted to in-frame clones and leaves out a portion. Among about 250,000 clones listed, about 87% were seen once. Between the trimmed V and J ends, which lost 0 bases and 5 bases, there was a span of 8 bases. The CDR3 has 13 residues. Germline CDR1 reads SGHRS; CDR2 reads YFSETQ. The sequencing input was peripheral blood. The TCR originated in a woman aged 25 to 39 with COVID-19, enrolled during active disease. V and J are TRBV5-1 and TRBJ1-2; D unclear. The CDR3 DNA is TGCGCCAGCAGCTTGGCGGGGAGGTATGGCTACACCTTC. It yields the protein CASSLAGRYGYTF.